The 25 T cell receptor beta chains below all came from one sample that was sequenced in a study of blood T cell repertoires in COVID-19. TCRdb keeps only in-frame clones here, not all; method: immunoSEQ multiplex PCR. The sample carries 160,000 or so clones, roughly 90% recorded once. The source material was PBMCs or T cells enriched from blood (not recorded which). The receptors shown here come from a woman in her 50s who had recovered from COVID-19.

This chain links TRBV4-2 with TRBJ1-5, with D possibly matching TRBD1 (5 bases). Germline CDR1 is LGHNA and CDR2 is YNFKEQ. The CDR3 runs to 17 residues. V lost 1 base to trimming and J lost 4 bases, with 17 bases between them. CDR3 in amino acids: CASSQGPLPGINQPQHF. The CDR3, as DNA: TGTGCCAGCAGCCAAGGCCCTCTCCCAGGGATTAATCAGCCCCAGCATTTT.

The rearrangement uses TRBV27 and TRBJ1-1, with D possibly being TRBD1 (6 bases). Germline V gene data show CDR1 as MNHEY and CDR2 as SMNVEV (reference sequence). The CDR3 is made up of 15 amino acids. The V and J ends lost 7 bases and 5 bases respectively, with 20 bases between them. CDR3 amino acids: CASKMQLGAATEAFF. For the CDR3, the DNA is TGTGCCAGCAAGATGCAGTTGGGGGCCGCGACTGAAGCTTTCTTT.

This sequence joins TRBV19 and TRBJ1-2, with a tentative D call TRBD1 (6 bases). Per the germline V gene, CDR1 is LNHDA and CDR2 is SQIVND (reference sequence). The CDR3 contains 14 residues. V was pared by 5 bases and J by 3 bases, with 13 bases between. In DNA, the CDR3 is TGTGCCAGTAGTTCACAGGGTTGGGACTATGGCTACACCTTC. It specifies CASSSQGWDYGYTF.

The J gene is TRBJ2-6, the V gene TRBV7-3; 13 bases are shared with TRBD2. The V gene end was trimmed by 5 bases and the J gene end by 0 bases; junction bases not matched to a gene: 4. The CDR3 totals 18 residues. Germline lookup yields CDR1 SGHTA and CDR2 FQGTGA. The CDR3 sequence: CASSRLAGGSSGANVLTF. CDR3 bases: TGTGCCAGCAGCCGACTAGCGGGGGGCTCCTCTGGGGCCAACGTCCTGACTTTC.

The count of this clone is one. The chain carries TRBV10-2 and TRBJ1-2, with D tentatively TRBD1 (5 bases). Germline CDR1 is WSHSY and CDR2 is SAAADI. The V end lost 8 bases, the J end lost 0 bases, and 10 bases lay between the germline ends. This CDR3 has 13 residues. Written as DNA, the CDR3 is TGCGCCAGCGGGGCCTCGCCTAACTATGGCTACACCTTC. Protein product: CASGASPNYGYTF.

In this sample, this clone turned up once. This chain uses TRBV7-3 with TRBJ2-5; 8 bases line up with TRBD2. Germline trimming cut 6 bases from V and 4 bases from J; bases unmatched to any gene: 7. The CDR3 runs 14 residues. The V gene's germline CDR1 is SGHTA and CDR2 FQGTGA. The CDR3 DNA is TGTGCCAGCAGTCCGGGGGGGCAGGGAGAGACCCAGTACTTC. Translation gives CASSPGGQGETQYF.

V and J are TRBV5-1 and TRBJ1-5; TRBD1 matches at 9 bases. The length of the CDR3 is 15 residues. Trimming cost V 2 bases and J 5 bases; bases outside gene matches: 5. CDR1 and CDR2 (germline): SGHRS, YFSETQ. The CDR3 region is CASSFAGTGYQPQHF. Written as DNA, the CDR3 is TGCGCCAGCAGCTTCGCCGGGACAGGGTATCAGCCCCAGCATTTT. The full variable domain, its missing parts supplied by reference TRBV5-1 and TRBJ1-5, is KAGVTQTPRYLIKTRGQQVTLSCSPISGHRSVSWYQQTPGQGLQFLFEYFSETQRNKGNFPGRFSGRQFSNSRSEMNVSTLELGDSALYLCASSFAGTGYQPQHFGDGTRLSIL.

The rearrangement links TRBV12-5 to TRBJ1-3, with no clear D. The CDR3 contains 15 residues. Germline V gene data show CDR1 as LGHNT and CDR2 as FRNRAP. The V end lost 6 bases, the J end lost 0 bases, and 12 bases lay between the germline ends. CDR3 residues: CASGQGGISGNTIYF. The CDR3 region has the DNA TGTGCTAGTGGCCAAGGCGGTATCTCTGGAAACACCATATATTTT.

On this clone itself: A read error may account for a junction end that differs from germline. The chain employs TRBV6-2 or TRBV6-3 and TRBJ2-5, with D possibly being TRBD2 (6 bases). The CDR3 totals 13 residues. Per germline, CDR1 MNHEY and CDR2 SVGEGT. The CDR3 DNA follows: TGTGCCACCAGTGGGGGGTACCAAGAGACCCAGTACTTC. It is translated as CATSGGYQETQYF.

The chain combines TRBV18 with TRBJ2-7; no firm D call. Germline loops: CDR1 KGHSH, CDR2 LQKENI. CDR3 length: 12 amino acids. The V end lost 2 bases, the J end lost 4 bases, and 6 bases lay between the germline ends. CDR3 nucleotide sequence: TGTGCCAGCTCACCAGGGCAGTACGAGCAGTACTTC. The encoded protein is CASSPGQYEQYF. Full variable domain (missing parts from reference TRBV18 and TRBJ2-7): NAGVMQNPRHLVRRRGQEARLRCSPMKGHSHVYWYRQLPEEGLKFMVYLQKENIIDESGMPKERFSAEFPKEGPSILRIQQVVRGDSAAYFCASSPGQYEQYFGPGTRLTVT.

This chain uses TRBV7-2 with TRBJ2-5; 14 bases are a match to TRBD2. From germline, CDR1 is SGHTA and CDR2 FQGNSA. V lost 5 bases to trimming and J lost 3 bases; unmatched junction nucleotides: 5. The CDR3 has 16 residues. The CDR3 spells CASSTTSGGGKETQYF. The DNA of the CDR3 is TGTGCCAGCAGCACGACTAGCGGGGGGGGCAAAGAGACCCAGTACTTC.

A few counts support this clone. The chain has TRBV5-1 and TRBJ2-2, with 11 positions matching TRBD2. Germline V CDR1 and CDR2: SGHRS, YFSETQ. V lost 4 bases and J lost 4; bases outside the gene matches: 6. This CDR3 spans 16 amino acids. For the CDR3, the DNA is TGCGCCAGCAGCGTGACTAGCGGGGTTAGCACCGGGGAGCTGTTTTTT. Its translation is CASSVTSGVSTGELFF.

This CDR3 is CASSVAEAGSNVLTF. The CDR3 nucleotides are TGTGCCAGCAGCGTAGCTGAAGCAGGGTCCAACGTCCTGACTTTC. The V gene is TRBV9, the J gene TRBJ2-6; TRBD1 might be the D (5 bases). The CDR3 spans 15 residues. The germline gives CDR1 SGDLS, CDR2 YYNGEE. Trimming removed 0 bases at V and 8 bases at J, with 12 bases between. Based on the CDR3 plus reference TRBV9 and TRBJ2-6, the full variable domain is DSGVTQTPKHLITATGQRVTLRCSPRSGDLSVYWYQQSLDQGLQFLIQYYNGEERAKGNILERFSAQQFPDLHSELNLSSLELGDSALYFCASSVAEAGSNVLTFGAGSRLTVL.

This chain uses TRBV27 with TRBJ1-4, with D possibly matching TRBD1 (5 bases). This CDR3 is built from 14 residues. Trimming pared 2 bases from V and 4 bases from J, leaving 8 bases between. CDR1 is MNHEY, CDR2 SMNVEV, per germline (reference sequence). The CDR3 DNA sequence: TGTGCCAGCAGTTTACAGGGTTTTAATGAAAAACTGTTTTTT. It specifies CASSLQGFNEKLFF.

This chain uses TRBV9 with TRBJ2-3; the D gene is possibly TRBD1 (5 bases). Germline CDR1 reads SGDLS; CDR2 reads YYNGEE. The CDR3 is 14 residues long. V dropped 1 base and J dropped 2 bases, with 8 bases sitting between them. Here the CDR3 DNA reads TGTGCCAGCAGCGTAAGGGGTTCCACAGATACGCAGTATTTT. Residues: CASSVRGSTDTQYF. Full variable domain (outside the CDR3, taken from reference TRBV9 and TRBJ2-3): DSGVTQTPKHLITATGQRVTLRCSPRSGDLSVYWYQQSLDQGLQFLIQYYNGEERAKGNILERFSAQQFPDLHSELNLSSLELGDSALYFCASSVRGSTDTQYFGPGTRLTVL.

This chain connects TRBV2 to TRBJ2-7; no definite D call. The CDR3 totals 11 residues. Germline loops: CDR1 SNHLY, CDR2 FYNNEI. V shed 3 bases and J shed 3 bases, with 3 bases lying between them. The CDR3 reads CASSDSYEQYF. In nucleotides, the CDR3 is TGTGCCAGCAGTGACAGCTACGAGCAGTACTTC.

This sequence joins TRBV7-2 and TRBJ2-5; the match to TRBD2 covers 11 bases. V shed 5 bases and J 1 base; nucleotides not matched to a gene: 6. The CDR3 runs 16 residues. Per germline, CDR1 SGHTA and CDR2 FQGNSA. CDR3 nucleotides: TGTGCCAGCAGCCGCTCTAGCGGGGGGACCCAAGAGACCCAGTACTTC. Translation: CASSRSSGGTQETQYF.

CDR3 DNA: TGTGCCAGCAGTTACTCGCCTAGCGGGGGCCTCTACAATGAGCAGTTCTTC. Translation: CASSYSPSGGLYNEQFF. V is TRBV6-2 or TRBV6-3 and J is TRBJ2-1; 10 positions agree with TRBD2. The CDR3 length is 17 residues. Germline V gene sequence: CDR1 MNHEY, CDR2 SVGEGT. Trimming took 0 bases from V and 3 from J; bases not matched to a gene: 5.

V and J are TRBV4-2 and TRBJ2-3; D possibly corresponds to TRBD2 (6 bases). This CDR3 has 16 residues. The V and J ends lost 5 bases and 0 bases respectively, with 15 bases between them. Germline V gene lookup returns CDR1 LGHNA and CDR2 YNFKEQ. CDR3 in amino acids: CASSEGVGGSTDTQYF. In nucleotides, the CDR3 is TGTGCCAGCAGCGAAGGGGTTGGGGGGAGCACAGATACGCAGTATTTT.

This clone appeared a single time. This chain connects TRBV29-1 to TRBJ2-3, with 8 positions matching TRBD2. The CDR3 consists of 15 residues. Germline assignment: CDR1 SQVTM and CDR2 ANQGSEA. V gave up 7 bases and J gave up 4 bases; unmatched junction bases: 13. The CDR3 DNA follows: TGCAGCGCCCCCGGGGGGGGTAAGGGGGCAGATACGCAGTATTTT. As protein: CSAPGGGKGADTQYF.

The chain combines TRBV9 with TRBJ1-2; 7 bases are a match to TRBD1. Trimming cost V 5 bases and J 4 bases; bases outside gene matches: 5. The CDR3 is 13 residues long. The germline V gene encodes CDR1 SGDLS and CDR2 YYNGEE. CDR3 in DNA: TGTGCCAGCAGAGCAGGGGGAATCTATGGCTACACCTTC. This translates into CASRAGGIYGYTF.

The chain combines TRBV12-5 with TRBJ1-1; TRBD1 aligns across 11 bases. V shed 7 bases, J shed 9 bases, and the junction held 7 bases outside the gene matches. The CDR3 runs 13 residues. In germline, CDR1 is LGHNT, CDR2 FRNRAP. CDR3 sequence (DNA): TGTGCTAGTGCCCTAGGACAGGGGGCGAAAGCTTTCTTT. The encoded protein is CASALGQGAKAFF.

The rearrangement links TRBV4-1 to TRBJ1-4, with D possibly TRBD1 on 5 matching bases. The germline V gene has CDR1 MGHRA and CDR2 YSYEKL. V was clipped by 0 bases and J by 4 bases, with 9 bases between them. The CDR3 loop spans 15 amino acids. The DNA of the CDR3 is TGCGCCAGCAGCCAAGATTCGGGGGGTAATGAAAAACTGTTTTTT. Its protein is CASSQDSGGNEKLFF.

The CDR3 protein is CASSLRQGYTEAFF. For the CDR3, the DNA is TGTGCCAGCAGCCTTCGACAGGGGTACACTGAAGCTTTCTTT. This chain links TRBV3-1 (or the pseudogene TRBV3-2) with TRBJ1-1; 8 positions match TRBD1. Trimming cost V 4 bases and J 3 bases; bases outside gene matches: 4. Per the germline V gene, CDR1 is LGHDT and CDR2 is YNNKEL (reference sequence). The CDR3 length is 14 residues.

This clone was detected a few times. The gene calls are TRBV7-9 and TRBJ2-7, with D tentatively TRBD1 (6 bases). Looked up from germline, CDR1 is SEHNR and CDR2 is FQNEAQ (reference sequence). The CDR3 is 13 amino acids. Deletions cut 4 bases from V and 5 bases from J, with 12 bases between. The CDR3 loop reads CASSSNRAHEQYF. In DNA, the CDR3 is TGTGCCAGCAGCTCGAACAGGGCCCACGAGCAGTACTTC.